The next 19 T cell receptor beta chains were all read from a single sample in a study of PD-L1 blockade in urothelial cancer. The data were produced by immunoSEQ multiplex PCR, yet TCRdb's version contains in-frame clones alone and is incomplete. The table records 70,000 to 75,000 clones, around nine tenths of them present only once. The sequenced sample was PBMCs, obtained around atezolizumab (anti-PD-L1) treatment. The receptors derive from a man aged 55-75 years with urothelial cancer.

The rearrangement joins TRBV7-5 to TRBJ1-5; the table assigns TRBD1, which was not confirmed against the DNA. TRBV7-5 is termed a pseudogene. This CDR3 comprises 15 residues. DNA for the CDR3: TGTGTCAGAAGCCACGACAGTAGTAGCAATCAGCCCCAGCATTTT. Its protein is CVRSHDSSSNQPQHF.

In DNA, the CDR3 is TGTGCCAGCAGCTTAGCAGCGGGCCCATACAATGAGCAGTTCTTC. It specifies CASSLAAGPYNEQFF. The rearrangement joins TRBV7-2 to TRBJ2-1, with a tentative D call TRBD2 (6 bases). Trimming took 0 bases from V and 4 from J, leaving 10 bases between them. Per germline, CDR1 SGHTA and CDR2 FQGNSA. The CDR3 runs to 15 residues.

The chain couples TRBV5-4 to TRBJ1-4; TRBD1 might be the D (6 bases). There are 15 residues in the CDR3. Trimming removed 1 base from V and 7 bases from J, with 14 bases in between. CDR1 and CDR2 from the germline V gene are SGHNT and YYREEE (reference sequence). DNA of the CDR3: TGTGCCAGCAGCTTGCCGGGGGGCGCGGGTGAAAAACTGTTTTTT. It codes for CASSLPGGAGEKLFF.

The J gene is TRBJ2-1, the V gene TRBV11-2; 10 nucleotides align to TRBD2. This CDR3 has 18 residues. Germline CDR1 is SGHAT and CDR2 is FQNNGV. Trimming at V came to 4 bases and at J to 0 bases, leaving 9 bases not matched to a gene. The CDR3 DNA reads TGTGCCAGCAGCTCCCTAGCGGGGGCCTGGAGCTCCTACAATGAGCAGTTCTTC. Residues: CASSSLAGAWSSYNEQFF.

The chain couples TRBV7-2 to TRBJ2-3; 9 bases fit TRBD1. The CDR3 spans 12 residues. The germline CDR1 and CDR2 sequences are SGHTA and FQGNSA. With V trimmed by 5 bases and J by 10 bases, 4 bases remained unmatched. Here the CDR3 reads CASSQRQGAQYF. CDR3 DNA: TGTGCCAGCAGCCAAAGACAGGGGGCGCAGTATTTT.

The chain links TRBV19 to TRBJ1-5; D uncertain. V lost 7 bases and J lost 1, with 8 bases in between. This CDR3 spans 13 amino acids. Per germline, CDR1 LNHDA and CDR2 SQIVND (reference sequence). CDR3 protein: CASNLVSNQPQHF. CDR3 DNA: TGTGCCAGTAATCTCGTGAGCAATCAGCCCCAGCATTTT.

The gene calls are TRBV21-1 and TRBJ1-2. TRBV21-1 is described as a pseudogene. The CDR3 has 17 amino acids. The CDR3 region has the DNA TGTGCCAGCAGCAGGGTTACGAGGAGAATTCACCTTTATGGCTACACCTTC. Translating it yields CASSRVTRRIHLYGYTF.

The V and J genes are TRBV5-8 and TRBJ2-2; maybe TRBD1 (6 bases). This CDR3 contains 13 residues. V shed 6 bases and J shed 5 bases, with 11 bases lying between them. From germline, CDR1 is SGHTS and CDR2 YDEGEE. As DNA, the CDR3 is TGTGCCAGCACCCCACAGGGTACCGGGGAGCTGTTTTTT. Its protein product is CASTPQGTGELFF. The whole variable domain, filled in from reference TRBV5-8 and TRBJ2-2, reads EAGVTQSPTHLIKTRGQQATLRCSPISGHTSVYWYQQALGLGLQFLLWYDEGEERNRGNFPPRFSGRQFPNYSSELNVNALELEDSALYLCASTPQGTGELFFGEGSRLTVL.

The chain employs TRBV2 and TRBJ2-3; perhaps TRBD2 as D (6 bases). Germline V CDR1 and CDR2: SNHLY, FYNNEI. Trimming stripped 6 bases from V and 3 bases from J, with 22 bases between. The CDR3 runs 17 residues. The CDR3 nucleotides read TGTGCCAGCAGCGTCTCGGTGCGGGACCGGGGAACAGATACGCAGTATTTT. Translating it yields CASSVSVRDRGTDTQYF.

In its sample, this clone was seen once. The DNA for the CDR3 is TGCGCCAGCAGCCCCGGACATAGTGGAGTCTATGGCTACACCTTC. It is translated as CASSPGHSGVYGYTF. V is TRBV5-1 and J is TRBJ1-2; D possibly corresponds to TRBD1 (5 bases). CDR1 is SGHRS, CDR2 YFSETQ, per germline. Trimming removed 4 bases at V and 4 bases at J, with 17 bases between. The length of the CDR3 is 15 residues.

V and J are TRBV18 and TRBJ2-1, with unresolved D. The CDR3 has 16 residues. Germline V gene sequence: CDR1 KGHSH, CDR2 LQKENI. The ends were cut back, 1 base at V and 8 bases at J, with 18 bases in the middle. The CDR3 region has the DNA TGTGCCAGCTCACCACGGTCGGTAGACTTCGGCGATGAGCAGTTCTTC. It is translated as CASSPRSVDFGDEQFF.

The CDR3 bases are TGTGCCAGCAGTGGAAGCTCACCGAACACTGAAGCTTTCTTT. Translation: CASSGSSPNTEAFF. This chain links TRBV2 with TRBJ1-1; D is undetermined. From germline, CDR1 is SNHLY and CDR2 FYNNEI. V lost 4 bases to trimming and J lost 1 base, with 10 bases between them. CDR3 length: 14 amino acids.

V gene TRBV29-1 combines with J gene TRBJ2-1; weak D call: TRBD2 (5 bases). Trimming stripped 4 bases from V and 3 bases from J, with 16 bases between. The CDR3 length is 15 residues. Germline loops: CDR1 SQVTM, CDR2 ANQGSEA. This CDR3 reads CSVAPGKGNYNEQFF. The CDR3 coding sequence is TGCAGCGTTGCTCCCGGGAAGGGTAACTACAATGAGCAGTTCTTC.

The rearrangement links TRBV9 to TRBJ1-3; D possibly corresponds to TRBD1 (6 bases). Trimming took off 1 base at V and 0 bases at J, with 8 bases between the two ends. There are 15 residues in the CDR3. In germline, CDR1 is SGDLS, CDR2 YYNGEE. The CDR3 DNA reads TGTGCCAGCAGCGTAATGGACAGCTCTGGAAACACCATATATTTT. It is translated as CASSVMDSSGNTIYF.

The V gene is TRBV19, the J gene TRBJ2-3; D is possibly TRBD2 (5 bases). The V end lost 3 bases, the J end lost 0 bases, and 13 bases lay between the germline ends. The CDR3 contains 16 residues. Germline CDR1 reads LNHDA; CDR2 reads SQIVND (reference sequence). The CDR3: CASSIEEAPSTDTQYF. In nucleotides, the CDR3 is TGTGCCAGTAGTATTGAGGAGGCTCCTAGCACAGATACGCAGTATTTT. Filled out from reference TRBV19 and TRBJ2-3, the complete variable domain reads DGGITQSPKYLFRKEGQNVTLSCEQNLNHDAMYWYRQDPGQGLRLIYYSQIVNDFQKGDIAEGYSVSREKKESFPLTVTSAQKNPTAFYLCASSIEEAPSTDTQYFGPGTRLTVL.

CDR3 nucleotides: TGTGCCAGTAGGGCTTCAGGGTATAGCCAGCATTTT. Its protein is CASRASGYSQHF. The J gene is TRBJ1-5, the V gene TRBV19; a weak D match, TRBD1 (5 bases). V dropped 6 bases and J dropped 12 bases, with 15 bases sitting between them. The CDR3 runs 12 residues. The V gene's germline CDR1 is LNHDA and CDR2 SQIVND (reference sequence).

The CDR3 loop is CASSLGGGRNEQFF. As DNA, the CDR3 is TGTGCCAGCAGCTTGGGCGGGGGTCGCAATGAGCAGTTCTTC. The V gene is TRBV5-5, the J gene TRBJ2-1, with 7 nucleotides matching TRBD2. V shed 0 bases, J shed 6 bases, and the junction held 3 bases outside the gene matches. The CDR3 is made up of 14 amino acids. Germline V CDR1 and CDR2: SGHKS, YYEKEE (reference sequence).

The chain recombines TRBV18 with TRBJ1-6, with 8 bases aligning to TRBD1. The V and J ends lost 4 bases and 9 bases, in that order; junction bases with no gene match: 11. The CDR3 has 16 amino acids. Germline V lookup: CDR1 KGHSH, CDR2 LQKENI. The CDR3 coding sequence is TGTGCCAGCTCACAAACCCCCGGGACAGGACTTTCACCCCTCCACTTT. It is translated as CASSQTPGTGLSPLHF.

V is TRBV18 and J is TRBJ1-6; TRBD1 matches 7 bases. V lost 1 base to trimming and J lost 7 bases; unmatched junction nucleotides: 13. The CDR3 sequence is 18 residues long. CDR1 KGHSH and CDR2 LQKENI come from the germline V gene. The CDR3 protein is CASSPQSTGYGGNSPLHF. CDR3 DNA sequence: TGTGCCAGCTCACCACAATCGACAGGGTACGGCGGGAATTCACCCCTCCACTTT.